The 24 T cell receptor beta chains in this list originate from one sample, sequenced in a study of blood T cell repertoires in COVID-19. This table comes from immunoSEQ multiplex PCR, and its TCRdb copy is limited to in-frame clones, with some not included. The sample lists 130,000 or so clones; approximately 80% were seen once. Sample: peripheral blood. The receptors come from a woman aged 55-70 years with acute or convalescent COVID-19.

The genes are TRBV11-2 and TRBJ2-3; 9 bases line up with TRBD2. The CDR3 has 16 residues. CDR1 is SGHAT and CDR2 is FQNNGV in the germline V gene. J was trimmed by 2 bases and V by 2 bases; bases with no gene match: 5. Here the CDR3 DNA reads TGTGCCAGCAGCTTATTAGCGGGGGCCGTCACAGATACGCAGTATTTT. Protein: CASSLLAGAVTDTQYF. The whole variable domain, remainder taken from reference TRBV11-2 and TRBJ2-3, is EAGVAQSPRYKIIEKRQSVAFWCNPISGHATLYWYQQILGQGPKLLIQFQNNGVVDDSQLPKDRFSAERLKGVDSTLKIQPAKLEDSAVYLCASSLLAGAVTDTQYFGPGTRLTVL.

Remarks on this clone: Other DNA sequences in the same sample also yield this CDR3. This rearrangement joins TRBV30 to TRBJ1-5; TRBD1 might be the D (6 bases). V shed 3 bases and J shed 4 bases, with 10 bases lying between them. CDR3 length: 13 amino acids. In germline, CDR1 is GTSNPN, CDR2 SVGIG (reference sequence). CDR3 loop: CAWSRDNNQPQHF. CDR3 nucleotides: TGTGCCTGGAGCCGGGACAATAATCAGCCCCAGCATTTT.

The chain is built from TRBV7-9 and TRBJ1-1, with a weak D call TRBD1 (6 bases). Trimming pared 1 base from V and 6 bases from J, leaving 15 bases between. CDR1 and CDR2 from the germline V gene are SEHNR and FQNEAQ (reference sequence). The CDR3 length is 15 residues. CDR3: CASSLDPGAMPEAFF. The CDR3 DNA sequence: TGTGCCAGCAGCTTAGACCCAGGGGCCATGCCTGAAGCTTTCTTT. Looking up the rest from reference TRBV7-9 and TRBJ1-1 gives the full variable domain: DTGVSQNPRHKITKRGQNVTFRCDPISEHNRLYWYRQTLGQGPEFLTYFQNEAQLEKSRLLSDRFSAERPKGSFSTLEIQRTEQGDSAMYLCASSLDPGAMPEAFFGQGTRLTVV.

The chain couples TRBV18 to TRBJ1-3; 7 nucleotides agree with TRBD1. The CDR3 runs 16 residues. Germline CDR1 reads KGHSH; CDR2 reads LQKENI. The V segment lost 6 bases and the J segment 0 bases; nucleotides outside the gene matches: 8. This chain's CDR3 is CASSQRDSVSGNTIYF. The DNA of the CDR3 is TGTGCCAGCTCGCAACGGGACAGCGTCTCTGGAAACACCATATATTTT.

The chain joins TRBV7-3 to TRBJ2-1; D gene ambiguous. The CDR3 covers 13 residues. V was trimmed by 5 bases and J by 12 bases, leaving 17 bases between them. Per germline, CDR1 SGHTA and CDR2 FQGTGA. CDR3 amino acids: CASSTTVSERQFF. In DNA form, the CDR3 reads TGTGCCAGCAGCACCACCGTTTCGGAGCGGCAGTTCTTC.

The chain joins TRBV9 to TRBJ2-7; possibly TRBD2 for D (6 bases). Trimming left V 0 bases short and J 0 bases short, with 10 bases between. The CDR3 is made up of 15 amino acids. Looked up from germline, CDR1 is SGDLS and CDR2 is YYNGEE. The CDR3 DNA reads TGTGCCAGCAGCGTAGCCCCCGGGAGCTCCTACGAGCAGTACTTC. Translation gives CASSVAPGSSYEQYF.

This chain uses TRBV6-5 with TRBJ1-1, with a weak D call TRBD1 (6 bases). V lost 0 bases and J lost 1, with 12 bases in between. In germline, CDR1 is MNHEY, CDR2 SVGAGI. The CDR3 has 16 amino acids. CDR3 sequence (DNA): TGTGCCAGCAGTTACTCACAGGGACAAACGAACACTGAAGCTTTCTTT. Translation gives CASSYSQGQTNTEAFF.

This clone was observed once. The chain joins TRBV19 to TRBJ1-2; D remains ambiguous. CDR1 LNHDA and CDR2 SQIVND come from the germline V gene (reference sequence). This CDR3 is built from 13 residues. The V gene lost 6 bases and the J gene lost 2 bases, with 10 bases spanning the gap. CDR3 region: CASRAGLNYGYTF. CDR3 nucleotides: TGTGCCAGTAGAGCAGGACTAAACTATGGCTACACCTTC.

This chain uses TRBV2 with TRBJ1-5; D ambiguous. The CDR3 extends over 14 amino acids. Germline-derived CDR1 and CDR2 are SNHLY and FYNNEI. The V end lost 4 bases, the J end lost 0 bases, and 7 bases lay between the germline ends. DNA for the CDR3: TGTGCCAGCAGTGTACAGTATAGCAATCAGCCCCAGCATTTT. Translating it yields CASSVQYSNQPQHF.

This clone was detected once. The chain is built from TRBV4-1 and TRBJ1-2, with no clear D. Germline lookup yields CDR1 MGHRA and CDR2 YSYEKL. Between the trimmed V and J ends, which lost 4 bases and 5 bases, there was a span of 20 bases. The CDR3 has 16 residues. The CDR3 region is CASSPRALVLGYGYTF. The CDR3 DNA is TGCGCCAGCAGCCCGAGGGCATTGGTGCTGGGATATGGCTACACCTTC.

This chain links TRBV4-1 with TRBJ1-2, with D tentatively TRBD1 (5 bases). The CDR3 runs to 13 residues. Germline CDR1 MGHRA, CDR2 YSYEKL. The V and J ends lost 0 bases and 10 bases respectively, with 12 bases between them. The CDR3 DNA follows: TGCGCCAGCAGCCAAGATTGGGGGGGTGTCTACACCTTC. This encodes CASSQDWGGVYTF.

There are a few counts of this clone. V and J are TRBV10-3 and TRBJ1-2, with D tentatively TRBD1 (6 bases). Germline V lookup: CDR1 ENHRY, CDR2 SYGVKD. CDR3 length equals 14 residues. The germline V and J ends were trimmed by 2 bases and 4 bases, with 11 bases remaining between them. As DNA, the CDR3 is TGTGCCATCAGTGAGCAAACAGGGCTCTATGGCTACACCTTC. This encodes CAISEQTGLYGYTF.

This rearrangement joins TRBV9 to TRBJ1-1; the D gene is possibly TRBD1 (6 bases). Germline CDR1 and CDR2: SGDLS and YYNGEE. V dropped 0 bases and J dropped 4 bases, with 10 bases sitting between them. The CDR3 spans 14 residues. The CDR3 DNA reads as TGTGCCAGCAGCGTAGAGGGGGTAGGCACTGAAGCTTTCTTT. Amino acids: CASSVEGVGTEAFF.

The gene calls are TRBV5-1 and TRBJ2-1, with a weak D call TRBD1 (6 bases). V shed 4 bases and J shed 4 bases, with 21 bases lying between them. In germline, CDR1 is SGHRS, CDR2 YFSETQ. This CDR3 comprises 17 residues. The chain's CDR3 is CASSLLGTTLPYNEQFF. Here the CDR3 DNA reads TGCGCCAGCAGCCTCCTAGGGACAACCTTACCGTACAATGAGCAGTTCTTC. Full variable domain (rest looked up from reference TRBV5-1 and TRBJ2-1): KAGVTQTPRYLIKTRGQQVTLSCSPISGHRSVSWYQQTPGQGLQFLFEYFSETQRNKGNFPGRFSGRQFSNSRSEMNVSTLELGDSALYLCASSLLGTTLPYNEQFFGPGTRLTVL.

This clone was detected once. The V and J genes are TRBV19 and TRBJ1-1; 8 bases are a match to TRBD1. Per the germline V gene, CDR1 is LNHDA and CDR2 is SQIVND (reference sequence). This CDR3 comprises 15 residues. Trimming at V came to 6 bases and at J to 6 bases, leaving 12 bases not matched to a gene. The DNA for the CDR3 is TGTGCCAGTAGGCCGGGACAGGAAATCCCCCCTGAAGCTTTCTTT. This gives the protein CASRPGQEIPPEAFF.

The chain has TRBV14 and TRBJ1-1, with D possibly matching TRBD1 (5 bases). The germline V gene encodes CDR1 SGHDN and CDR2 FVKESK. Trimming left V 0 bases short and J 0 bases short, with 8 bases between. The CDR3 has 15 amino acids. The CDR3 here is CASSQEGPMNTEAFF. CDR3 sequence (DNA): TGTGCCAGCAGCCAAGAGGGGCCTATGAACACTGAAGCTTTCTTT.

This chain connects TRBV6-5 to TRBJ1-5; D not certain. In germline, CDR1 is MNHEY, CDR2 SVGAGI. The V gene lost 6 bases and the J gene lost 0 bases, with 12 bases spanning the gap. This CDR3 is built from 15 residues. The CDR3 region has the DNA TGTGCCAGCAGGCCCGGCGGATATAGCAATCAGCCCCAGCATTTT. The encoded protein is CASRPGGYSNQPQHF.

The chain links TRBV5-6 to TRBJ2-2, with 7 bases aligning to TRBD1. V gave up 3 bases and J gave up 3 bases; unmatched junction bases: 5. The CDR3 runs to 15 residues. From germline, CDR1 is SGHDT and CDR2 YYEEEE. CDR3 coding DNA: TGTGCCAGCAGCTGGGGACAGTCTTACACCGGGGAGCTGTTTTTT. It codes for CASSWGQSYTGELFF.

The genes are TRBV19 and TRBJ1-4, with TRBD1 matching over 7 bases. The CDR3 sequence is 15 residues long. The germline CDR1 and CDR2 sequences are LNHDA and SQIVND (reference sequence). With 3 bases clipped from V and 10 bases from J, the junction kept 11 bases outside the gene matches. CDR3 sequence: CASSMTRGLGGKLFF. CDR3 sequence (DNA): TGTGCCAGTAGTATGACTAGGGGGCTAGGGGGAAAACTGTTTTTT.

The chain recombines TRBV27 with TRBJ1-3, with 8 nucleotides matching TRBD1. The CDR3 sequence is 14 residues long. Germline values: CDR1 MNHEY, CDR2 SMNVEV (reference sequence). V lost 4 bases and J lost 5; bases outside the gene matches: 4. DNA of the CDR3: TGTGCCAGCAGTTCGGGACAGGCAAGAAACACCATATATTTT. This translates into CASSSGQARNTIYF.

The rearrangement uses TRBV27 and TRBJ2-6, with D uncertain. The germline V gene has CDR1 MNHEY and CDR2 SMNVEV (reference sequence). The CDR3 runs to 15 residues. Trimming took 5 bases from V and 2 from J, leaving 10 bases between them. CDR3 nucleotide sequence: TGTGCCAGCAGTCCCGACTTAGCTGGGGCCAACGTCCTGACTTTC. It yields the protein CASSPDLAGANVLTF.

The chain employs TRBV7-8 and TRBJ2-1; TRBD1 might be the D (5 bases). The CDR3 consists of 15 residues. V lost 5 bases and J lost 0, with 11 bases in between. CDR1 SGHVS and CDR2 FQNEAQ come from the germline V gene. This chain's CDR3 is CASSPRRDSYNEQFF. The CDR3 DNA follows: TGTGCCAGCAGCCCCCGCAGGGACTCCTACAATGAGCAGTTCTTC.

The V call is TRBV4-1, the J call TRBJ1-1; no firm D call. V lost 3 bases and J 3 bases, leaving 8 bases between the germline ends. The CDR3 is 13 residues long. Per the germline V gene, CDR1 is MGHRA and CDR2 is YSYEKL. CDR3 sequence: CASSQLGDTEAFF. CDR3 coding DNA: TGCGCCAGCAGCCAGCTCGGGGACACTGAAGCTTTCTTT.

The chain has TRBV9 and TRBJ2-2; D is perhaps TRBD2 (5 bases). The CDR3 covers 16 residues. The V gene's germline CDR1 is SGDLS and CDR2 YYNGEE. The germline V and J ends were trimmed by 0 bases and 5 bases, with 14 bases remaining between them. The CDR3 spells CASSVGVIGRTGELFF. CDR3 coding DNA: TGTGCCAGCAGCGTAGGAGTTATTGGGAGAACCGGGGAGCTGTTTTTT.